The source of this T cell receptor (beta chain) is a study of glioma-infiltrating T cells after dendritic cell vaccination (TCRdb year 2016). In terms of the full investigation: Of the 15 or so glioblastoma patients in the cohort, all drawn from Phase I and II dendritic cell vaccination trials, 9 were newly diagnosed and 6 had recurrent disease. Tumor-infiltrating lymphocyte content was quantified and tumor and blood repertoires were compared in dendritic cell-vaccinated glioblastoma patients by deep sequencing of TCR beta CDR3 regions. To make the vaccine, monocyte-derived dendritic cells were cultured for under 9 days with IL-4 and GM-CSF and then pulsed overnight with autologous tumor lysate. Patients received three intradermal dendritic cell vaccine injections at biweekly intervals in the arm below the axilla. Survival after dendritic cell vaccination was correlated with TCR sequencing metrics such as TIL content and the overlap between tumor and blood repertoires. Patients received autologous tumor lysate-pulsed dendritic cell vaccination between about 2003 and 2013.

The time point label corresponds to: after dendritic cell vaccination, including at tumor progression/relapse. Patients were selected for having adequate residual fresh-frozen tumor tissue and more than two years of available survival data. None of the glioblastoma patients carried an isocitrate dehydrogenase mutation, although molecular status otherwise varied. PBMC were collected before vaccination, two weeks after the third vaccination, and at tumor progression if tumor progression occurred. Genomic DNA was extracted with the Qiagen DNeasy Blood extraction Kit. In regard to this clone: Its recognized antigen is unknown. Per-base qualities were not stored, and no clone one base away is much larger.

Trimmed from V: 2 bases; trimmed from J: 3 bases; junction bases lacking a gene match: 6. From cysteine to phenylalanine, the CDR3 is 15 amino acids long. The entry retains the CDR3 DNA only, 45 bases that are in frame from base 1. The germline V gene (reference sequence) supplies CDR1 MNHEY and CDR2 SMNVEV. Using the immunoSEQ assay, TCRB CDR3 regions were amplified from 1.5 to 2 micrograms of genomic DNA, or from all available DNA when less than that was on hand. The multiplex PCR relied on 60 forward primers for TCR V beta segments and 13 reverse primers for J beta segments. Synthetic control templates were spiked into each sample at limiting dilution to estimate reads per starting template. Reads of 87 bp were generated by sequencing on the Illumina HiSeq System. The original methods were these. PCR and sequencing errors were removed by merging closely related sequences with a nearest neighbor algorithm. TCR overlap was defined as the percentage of unique tumor TCR beta sequences that were also present in the same patient's peripheral blood. Not all clones reach the TCRdb copy of this immuneACCESS table, which keeps in-frame sequences only. Checked studies attribute under half of the gap to unresolved V genes and leave the rest unexplained. From that table come the V and J calls and clone size; the DNA was used to work out D and trimming. The sample has about 87,000 clones on record, around 83% of them singletons. The ten largest clones capture approximately 6.6% of the sample.

General findings and caveats noted by the study authors: The cohort was small and heterogeneous, only a few patients had full blood and tumor sets, and even fewer had initial-recurrent tumor pairs. After dendritic cell vaccination, a higher estimated pretreatment TIL content predicted longer time to progression and overall survival. The response model built on TCR overlap across three groups was characterized as speculative, with prospective validation still needed. TCR clonality showed no direct relationship with survival, which suggests that a diverse polyclonal response may matter.

This TCR was recovered from a human donor with glioblastoma. The chain links TRBV27 with TRBJ2-7, and 8 junctional nucleotides match TRBD2. The sample was blood, taken after dendritic cell vaccination. The DNA reads TGTGCCAGCAGTTTACGGGGGGGAGGTTTCTACGAGCAGTACTTC. Its product reads: CASSLRGGGFYEQYF.